This T cell receptor (beta chain) came from a study of blood T cells in healthy people across ages. Study overall: Template switching recovered approximately one barcoded beta molecule for every two T cells.

Through a sample-barcoded 5' primer and a J-beta primer mix, a second PCR was run for roughly 6 to 12 cycles. TCRdb re-called the 5' RACE reads with MiXCR, one entry per CDR3 protein. This table holds approximately 2,000,000 distinct CDR3 sequences, 30% to 40% found once. Concerning this clonotype itself: Its antigen is as yet unknown.

Findings and limits, study-wide: A roughly linear age-dependent decrease characterized TCR beta diversity per million T cells.

V was clipped by 6 bases and J by 0 bases, with 12 bases between them. The CDR3 sequence is 14 residues long. Germline CDR1 is LGHDT and CDR2 is YNNKEL (reference sequence). What was sequenced was blood. The receptor was isolated from a human donor in good health. The genes are TRBV3-1 and TRBJ2-7, with D tentatively TRBD1 or TRBD2 (5 bases each). The CDR3 DNA reads as TGTGCCAGCAGTTACGGGGCGAACTCCTACGAGCAGTACTTC. Amino acids: CASSYGANSYEQYF.